Listed here is a single T cell receptor beta chain. This entry belongs to a study of blood T cell repertoires in COVID-19. Study details: PBMCs, B-cell-depleted T cells, or T cells were the source of the cDNA or gDNA that made up the material.

This CDR3 contains 15 residues. Per the germline V gene, CDR1 is MNHNY and CDR2 is SVGAGI (reference sequence). Trimming left V 7 bases short and J 2 bases short, with 15 bases between. Original analysis: Amplifying reference gene primers gave estimates of nucleated cell counts. Only in-frame clones appear in the TCRdb table, and some are missing; sequencing was by immunoSEQ multiplex PCR. V and J calls and clone size are copied from that table; D and trimming were computed from the DNA. The profile shows 140,000 to 150,000 clones, 84% of them singletons. The clonotype was recovered from a man under 40 with COVID-19, enrolled during active disease. The chain joins TRBV6-6 to TRBJ1-5; a possible D gene is TRBD1 (6 bases). Sample: peripheral blood. CDR3 nucleotide sequence: TGTGCCAGCATGAGGGGGGGGATTGGCAATCAGCCCCAGCATTTT. Its protein is CASMRGGIGNQPQHF.